This T cell receptor beta chain was identified in a study of cytomegalovirus exposure and HLA in healthy donors (dated by TCRdb to the late 2010s). Study-wide context: In an earlier analysis of some 550 of the donors, 250 to 350 Gb of sequence data and 95 million to 130 million unique TCR beta sequences from about 190 million T cells were reported. Genome-wide SNP genotypes for about three fifths of the 666 donors were used in a later genetic analysis, which treated that subset as a discovery cohort. The number of typed donors differed by locus: roughly 629-630 for A, B, C, DRB1 and DQB1; roughly 510 for DQA1; 606 for DPA1; and roughly 470 for DPB1. On average, approximately 250,000 unique TCR beta nucleotide sequences were sequenced per donor among some 430 genotyped donors of the cohort, with roughly 18% of those sequences being non-productive. Donor age, sex, ethnicity and CMV serostatus were compiled alongside the repertoire data. In a later analysis, previously published TCR beta repertoires from 666 donors were re-analyzed and high-resolution HLA genotyping was added so that TCR occurrence patterns could be studied. All discovery cohort repertoires had been generated using a single sequencing platform. The genetic ancestry cluster associated with self-reported Caucasian donors included 65% to 90% of the 350 to 500 genotyped donors. Roughly 320 gigabases of sequencing data and around 80 million unique TCR sequences made up an early release that covered approximately 700 HLA-typed donors. Using immunosequencing, the study profiled T cell repertoires from around 680 subjects and related those repertoires to cytomegalovirus serostatus. HLA typing covered class I and class II loci at four-digit resolution. To predict cytomegalovirus infection status, the study brought together high-throughput TCR immunosequencing, statistical association of individual TCRs with disease status, and machine learning. The aim of the study was to test whether cataloging public T cell receptors could identify signatures of past pathogen exposure. Several DR-DQ haplotypes were handled as single units for association and clustering because linkage in the cohort was strong. To decide whether each TCR beta V gene segment behaved as functional or pseudogenic, an earlier analysis of fewer than 750 of the donors relied on high-throughput TCR beta sequencing. In addition to the first cohort of 650 to 750 subjects, a separate validation cohort of approximately 130 different subjects was used. The later analysis used no new phenotypic data to find candidate immune exposures, relying instead on TCR beta sequences and their occurrence across donors.

Broader findings and caveats from the paper: Correlated functional status among segregating V segments might reflect linkage disequilibrium, but an unknown experimental factor could not be ruled out. In a later analysis, about 17,000 TCR beta sequences were associated with specific HLA alleles at a false discovery rate of 0.05. An earlier analysis of approximately 590 of the donors showed that most TCR beta V segments appeared in productive rearrangements either about 87% or about 30% of the time, which broadly matched IMGT annotations. Compared with equally common non-associated chains, HLA-associated TCR beta chains in a later analysis were more clonally expanded and had lower generation probabilities. Immune exposure information for the cohort was limited to CMV serostatus. A group of highly shared sequence variants was considered likely to be a technical artifact of the sequencing pipeline. The authors suggested that the approach could potentially be extended to other disease states and immunological phenotypes. HLA typing was unavailable for some donors at each locus, so association tests used only the typed subset. In a later genetic analysis, a missense DCLRE1C variant was associated with V-gene and J-gene trimming of TCR beta chains, and the association was replicated in an independent cohort. The classifier was reported to diagnose cytomegalovirus status with high specificity and sensitivity in both the original and validation cohorts. A further reported finding was that TCR beta sequences accurately predicted the HLA-A and HLA-B alleles for most subjects in the first cohort. The 87-base-pair reads could not distinguish some IMGT-functional V segments, including TRBV6-2 and TRBV6-3, so those segments were excluded. The study listed 164 TCR beta chains as associated with cytomegalovirus. According to a later analysis, most CMV-associated TCR beta chains appeared to be HLA-restricted, and the HLA associations seemed to be driven largely by CMV exposure. A later analysis reported that several top co-occurrence clusters appeared linked to parvovirus B19, influenza, CMV and Epstein-Barr virus. Most TCR sequences were seen in very few donors, while some public TCRs were found in many individuals. When HLA alleles, especially DR and DQ, strongly co-occurred, attributing TCR associations to individual alleles was difficult. In this cohort, only TCR beta chains were sequenced, and detectable features were limited by the absence of alpha or paired-chain data. In a later genetic analysis, fewer N-insertions in productive TCRs were reported among donors in an Asian-associated ancestry cluster than the roughly 640-donor mean. In a later analysis, TCR association rates were found to vary across HLA loci, with the most associated TCRs seen for DRB1 alleles and the fewest for HLA-C alleles. Because counts were too low, approximately 15 rarely observed V segments, including chromosome 9 orphons, were excluded from the earlier analysis of roughly 580 of the donors. A few of the identified cytomegalovirus-associated TCR beta chains were confirmed in vitro to be specific for cytomegalovirus antigens. Roughly uniform sequencing depth across donors was assumed in presence/absence analyses, although this assumption may not hold.

Library preparation used the immunoSEQ multiplex PCR assay. For the multiplex PCR, a mixture combining 60 forward primers for TCR Vbeta segments and 13 reverse primers for TCR Jbeta segments was used. A multiplex PCR assay on genomic DNA amplified the CDR3 region of rearranged TCR beta genes. On the Illumina HiSeq System, the amplified TCR beta libraries were sequenced as 87-base-pair reads. On the study's bioinformatics: A later analysis tallied around 87 million unique TCR beta chains across the 700 or so repertoires, and roughly 11 million of those chains were shared by two or more donors. To remove PCR and sequencing errors, raw reads were error-corrected and collapsed into unique sequences using a nearest-neighbor algorithm that merged closely related sequences. To assign V, D and J gene segments, CDR3 sequences were aligned to IMGT reference sequences. For a sequence to be retained, a match of at least six nucleotides was required to both a V gene segment and a J gene segment. A rearrangement was called productive if the CDR3 had no stop codons and remained in frame with V and J, and every other rearrangement was called non-productive. Following IMGT convention, CDR3 was defined as the stretch from the second conserved V-encoded cysteine up to the conserved J-encoded phenylalanine. The earlier analysis of 587 of the donors excluded sequences that lacked an unambiguous match to a single V gene segment. An earlier analysis of a few hundred of the donors classified V segments as functional when productive rearrangements were above 56.7% and as segregating when the standard deviation between donors was above 5%. A statistical classification framework was built for diagnosing cytomegalovirus status from the catalog of TCR beta chain sequences. A later analysis assigned V and J genes by comparing TCR nucleotide sequences with IMGT/GENE-DB human TR gene sequences. The TCRdist pipeline was used in a later analysis to assign CDR3 sequences and most-parsimonious VDJ recombination scenarios. In a later analysis, every TCR beta chain was defined by the combination of its CDR3 amino acid sequence and its V-gene family, and reads without a unique V-gene family were dropped. A later analysis removed 592 highly shared, low-generation-probability nucleotide sequences to deal with suspected cross-contamination and a sequencing artifact. In a later analysis, a clonal expansion index for each public chain was calculated from normalized within-repertoire ranks of inferred template counts. In a later analysis, generation probabilities were computed using a VDJ recombination model fitted to out-of-frame rearrangements, and the results were checked against IGoR. In a later analysis, hypergeometric tests were used to score TCR-TCR, TCR-HLA and TCR-CMV co-occurrence, with a repertoire-size bias correction applied to TCR pairs. In a later analysis, false discovery rates were estimated by permuting HLA or CMV assignments 20 times. A later analysis grouped co-occurring TCRs with DBSCAN, adding TCRdist sequence similarity when clustering within HLA-allele-positive subsets. Repertoires with fewer than 30,000 or more than 120,000 public chains were left out of co-occurrence clustering, as were five repertoires with anomalous nucleotide sharing. In TCRdb, the immuneACCESS table is reduced to in-frame sequences with V and J assigned. These tables do not hold every clone; where another copy was compared, an unresolved V gene accounts for under half, and the others remain unexplained. Clone size and the V and J calls come from that table; the DNA yielded D and trimming. The sample table records 50,000 to 70,000 clones; 62% of these occur just once. Together, the top ten hold around 3% of the sample.

Turning to this clone: There is no known antigen for this receptor. Per-base qualities were not stored, and no clone one base away is much larger.

Looking up the germline V gene yields CDR1 SGHDN and CDR2 FVKESK. The CDR3 spans 16 residues, from the cysteine through the phenylalanine. CDR3 DNA only is kept here, 48 bases in frame from base 1. The junction carries 18 bases between V and J, which are trimmed by 1 base and 6 bases respectively. In total, roughly 670 healthy bone marrow donors made up the cohort. All cohort members were sampled while nominally healthy, although unrecorded immune exposures were likely present. The donor was CMV seronegative and was included in the group of 352 seronegative cohort members. Every donor gave a peripheral blood sample, and the peripheral blood mononuclear cells from that sample were used for TCR beta sequencing. The Qiagen DNeasy Blood Extraction Kit was used to extract genomic DNA from the blood cell samples.

The chain is assembled from TRBV14 and TRBJ1-1; TRBD1 is perhaps the D gene, given 5 matching bases. The source material was PBMCs. The sequence derives from a man in his thirties or forties in good health and CMV-seronegative. The CDR3 reads as follows: CASSQVGRGGSAEAFF. Here is the DNA: TGTGCCAGCAGCCAAGTAGGACGGGGGGGTAGTGCTGAAGCTTTCTTT.